The entry below describes one T cell receptor beta chain. V was shortened by 5 bases and J by 2 bases, with 9 bases between the two germline ends. This CDR3 region has 13 residues. CDR1 and CDR2 (germline): SGDLS, YYNGEE. This specimen belongs to a study of T cell changes during pregnancy in multiple sclerosis. TCRdb's copy holds only in-frame clones and misses some; the assay was immunoSEQ multiplex PCR. The sample holds 60,000 to 65,000 clones, around 92% seen once. This sequence joins TRBV9 and TRBJ2-3; D is unclear. Sequences were derived from peripheral blood, sampled in the second trimester of pregnancy. The TCR originated in a female donor in good health, enrolled as a control in a pregnancy study. CDR3 sequence: CASSRGLTDTQYF. CDR3 in DNA: TGTGCCAGCAGTCGTGGGCTCACAGATACGCAGTATTTT.